This entry lists 26 T cell receptor beta chains sequenced from one sample in a study of Ad26.COV2.S vaccination and SARS-CoV-2 variants. The data were produced by immunoSEQ multiplex PCR, yet TCRdb's version contains in-frame clones alone and is incomplete. The repertoire has 360,000 or so clones, around 87% of them found once; the top ten carry about 3.5%. Specified treatment: some 19 received Ad26.COV2.S at low or high dose, single or two shots; 5 received placebo; per-sample allocation not given. Repertoires come from day 63 after the first vaccine or placebo injection. The source was peripheral blood, collected in a trial of Ad26.COV2.S vaccine versus placebo. Receptors originate from a person aged 18-65 years who received the Ad26.COV2.S COVID-19 vaccine or a placebo.

J is TRBJ1-1 and V is TRBV7-9, with a weak D call TRBD1 (6 bases). The CDR3 spans 15 residues. V shed 5 bases and J shed 3 bases, with 16 bases lying between them. Germline values: CDR1 SEHNR, CDR2 FQNEAQ (reference sequence). The CDR3 bases are TGTGCCAGCAGCCCCCAGGGGAACGGGGACACTGAAGCTTTCTTT. Amino acid sequence: CASSPQGNGDTEAFF.

This chain links TRBV15 with TRBJ1-5; the D is unclear. Deletions cut 0 bases from V and 3 bases from J, with 9 bases between. Germline V gives CDR1 LNHNV, CDR2 YYDKDF (reference sequence). There are 15 residues in the CDR3. CDR3: CATSRDKGYNQPQHF. CDR3 nucleotide sequence: TGTGCCACCAGCAGAGATAAAGGGTACAATCAGCCCCAGCATTTT.

The CDR3 here is CASSPDRGPNSPLHF. In nucleotides, the CDR3 is TGTGCCAGCAGCCCAGACAGGGGGCCTAATTCACCCCTCCACTTT. This chain joins TRBV13 and TRBJ1-6; 10 bases are a match to TRBD1. The CDR3 has 15 amino acids. The trim removed 5 bases at V and 6 bases at J, leaving 4 bases unmatched. Germline-derived CDR1 and CDR2 are PRHDT and FYEKMQ (reference sequence).

This chain uses TRBV19 with TRBJ1-1, with unresolved D. Germline CDR1 and CDR2: LNHDA and SQIVND (reference sequence). The CDR3 spans 15 residues. V was cut by 7 bases and J by 0 bases, with 15 bases left in between. Here the CDR3 DNA reads TGTGCCAGTAAGGAGCAACTACTTCTGAACACTGAAGCTTTCTTT. Translated, it gives CASKEQLLLNTEAFF. The full variable domain, rest sourced from reference TRBV19 and TRBJ1-1, is DGGITQSPKYLFRKEGQNVTLSCEQNLNHDAMYWYRQDPGQGLRLIYYSQIVNDFQKGDIAEGYSVSREKKESFPLTVTSAQKNPTAFYLCASKEQLLLNTEAFFGQGTRLTVV.

CDR3 nucleotides: TGTGCCACCAGCAGAGATCTGAAGGGCACTGAAGCTTTCTTT. Translating it yields CATSRDLKGTEAFF. The J gene is TRBJ1-1, the V gene TRBV15, with no clear D. Trimming stripped 0 bases from V and 4 bases from J, with 9 bases between. This CDR3 has 14 amino acids. Germline-derived CDR1 and CDR2 are LNHNV and YYDKDF (reference sequence). Combining the CDR3 with reference TRBV15 and TRBJ1-1 gives the whole variable domain DAMVIQNPRYQVTQFGKPVTLSCSQTLNHNVMYWYQQKSSQAPKLLFHYYDKDFNNEADTPDNFQSRRPNTSFCFLDIRSPGLGDTAMYLCATSRDLKGTEAFFGQGTRLTVV.

The V and J genes are TRBV5-4 and TRBJ2-5; D may be TRBD1 or TRBD2 (5 bases each). Germline V gives CDR1 SGHNT, CDR2 YYREEE (reference sequence). Trimming pared 0 bases from V and 5 bases from J, leaving 14 bases between. This CDR3 is 15 amino acids long. This CDR3 is CASSLGGTTGETQYF. Written as DNA, the CDR3 is TGTGCCAGCAGCTTGGGAGGGACGACGGGGGAGACCCAGTACTTC.

This chain links TRBV5-6 with TRBJ1-2; no clear D gene. V gave up 4 bases and J gave up 7 bases, with 8 bases separating them. CDR1 SGHDT and CDR2 YYEEEE come from the germline V gene. This CDR3 comprises 11 residues. In nucleotides, the CDR3 is TGTGCCAGCAGCATTGGAGTTGGCTACACCTTC. Translation: CASSIGVGYTF.

The chain uses TRBV2 and TRBJ2-1; 9 nucleotides match TRBD1. This CDR3 region has 17 residues. Germline CDR1 SNHLY, CDR2 FYNNEI. The V and J ends lost 1 base and 5 bases, in that order; junction bases with no gene match: 9. The CDR3 nucleotides are TGTGCCAGCAGTGAAGAGTTTATGGGACAGGGCCACAATGAGCAGTTCTTC. This codes for CASSEEFMGQGHNEQFF.

The chain employs TRBV11-3 and TRBJ2-1; no clear D. The V end lost 8 bases, the J end lost 10 bases, and 18 bases lay between the germline ends. The germline V gene encodes CDR1 SGHNT and CDR2 YENEEA. The CDR3 is made up of 13 amino acids. The CDR3 sequence is CASGKEADGEQFF. As DNA, the CDR3 is TGTGCCAGCGGAAAAGAGGCGGACGGCGAGCAGTTCTTC. Filled out from reference TRBV11-3 and TRBJ2-1, the complete variable domain reads EAGVVQSPRYKIIEKKQPVAFWCNPISGHNTLYWYLQNLGQGPELLIRYENEEAVDDSQLPKDRFSAERLKGVDSTLKIQPAELGDSAVYLCASGKEADGEQFFGPGTRLTVL.

The V and J genes are TRBV6-5 and TRBJ2-1, with 12 positions matching TRBD1. Trimming at V came to 8 bases and at J to 4 bases, leaving 6 bases not matched to a gene. Germline V gives CDR1 MNHEY, CDR2 SVGAGI. The CDR3 consists of 15 residues. The CDR3 reads CASAKGQGAYNEQFF. CDR3 coding DNA: TGTGCCAGCGCTAAGGGACAGGGGGCGTACAATGAGCAGTTCTTC.

This chain uses TRBV7-2 with TRBJ2-6; possible D gene TRBD1, 5 bases. The CDR3 contains 18 residues. Trimming pared 4 bases from V and 0 bases from J, leaving 16 bases between. Germline V gives CDR1 SGHTA, CDR2 FQGNSA. CDR3 sequence: CASSSLAGHLSGANVLTF. The CDR3 nucleotides are TGTGCCAGCAGCTCCCTCGCCGGACACCTCTCTGGGGCCAACGTCCTGACTTTC.

V is TRBV14 and J is TRBJ1-3; D not certain. The CDR3 is made up of 15 amino acids. The germline gives CDR1 SGHDN, CDR2 FVKESK. The ends were cut back, 2 bases at V and 2 bases at J, with 10 bases in the middle. The CDR3 DNA sequence: TGTGCCAGCAGCCAATACAGTGATCCTGGAAACACCATATATTTT. Translation gives CASSQYSDPGNTIYF.

CDR3 amino acids: CAAMNTEAFF. The CDR3 nucleotides read TGTGCGGCAATGAACACTGAAGCTTTCTTT. The rearrangement links TRBV30 to TRBJ1-1; D is uncertain. Germline CDR1 reads GTSNPN; CDR2 reads SVGIG (reference sequence). This CDR3 has 10 residues.

The chain employs TRBV4-1 and TRBJ1-4; D ambiguous. The V end was cut by 0 bases, the J end by 8 bases, with 4 bases between. The CDR3 runs to 12 residues. CDR1 is MGHRA and CDR2 is YSYEKL in the germline V gene. CDR3 nucleotide sequence: TGCGCCAGCAGCCAAGAGCGGGAAAAACTGTTTTTT. Amino acid sequence: CASSQEREKLFF.

The chain employs TRBV5-4 and TRBJ2-2; D unresolved. From germline, CDR1 is SGHNT and CDR2 YYREEE (reference sequence). The germline V and J ends were trimmed by 1 base and 4 bases, with 5 bases remaining between them. This CDR3 is 13 amino acids long. CDR3 coding DNA: TGTGCCAGCAGCTTGCGGTCCACCGGGGAGCTGTTTTTT. The encoded protein is CASSLRSTGELFF.

This clone was observed once. The rearrangement uses TRBV5-5 and TRBJ2-2; the D is unclear. The germline V gene encodes CDR1 SGHKS and CDR2 YYEKEE (reference sequence). The CDR3 runs to 13 residues. The V end lost 3 bases, the J end lost 4 bases, and 7 bases lay between the germline ends. CDR3 sequence: CASSSFITGELFF. CDR3 DNA sequence: TGTGCCAGCAGCTCGTTTATCACCGGGGAGCTGTTTTTT.

The chain uses TRBV11-2 and TRBJ2-2; no clear D. Per germline, CDR1 SGHAT and CDR2 FQNNGV. The V gene lost 1 base and the J gene lost 0 bases, with 9 bases spanning the gap. The CDR3 covers 16 residues. The CDR3 DNA sequence: TGTGCCAGCAGCTTAGTAGGCGGTCCGAACACCGGGGAGCTGTTTTTT. It yields the protein CASSLVGGPNTGELFF.

V usage is TRBV6-5 and J usage is TRBJ2-7; perhaps TRBD1 as D (5 bases). The germline V and J ends were trimmed by 2 bases and 2 bases, with 7 bases remaining between them. The CDR3 totals 13 residues. CDR1 MNHEY and CDR2 SVGAGI come from the germline V gene. DNA for the CDR3: TGTGCCAGCAGTTACGGGGCAGCCTACGAGCAGTACTTC. It specifies CASSYGAAYEQYF.

The V call is TRBV7-9, the J call TRBJ1-5, with a possible D match to TRBD1 (6 bases). The germline V gene encodes CDR1 SEHNR and CDR2 FQNEAQ (reference sequence). The V end lost 1 base, the J end lost 6 bases, and 10 bases lay between the germline ends. The CDR3 is 14 residues long. For the CDR3, the DNA is TGTGCCAGCAGCTTAGAGGGGGGAGCTCAGCCCCAGCATTTT. Translating gives CASSLEGGAQPQHF.

The rearrangement uses TRBV2 and TRBJ1-5; 8 positions match TRBD1. Germline CDR1 is SNHLY and CDR2 is FYNNEI. With V trimmed by 1 base and J by 6 bases, 5 bases remained unmatched. This CDR3 comprises 15 residues. The CDR3 sequence is CASSEEAGGLQPQHF. The CDR3 DNA follows: TGTGCCAGCAGTGAAGAGGCAGGGGGCCTTCAGCCCCAGCATTTT.

The chain carries TRBV5-1 and TRBJ1-4; 9 bases are shared with TRBD1. The CDR3 length is 16 residues. V dropped 3 bases and J dropped 5; count of bases not matched to a gene: 8. The germline CDR1 and CDR2 sequences are SGHRS and YFSETQ. CDR3 sequence (DNA): TGCGCCAGCAGCTCTAGCACCGGGACAGGGAATGAAAAACTGTTTTTT. This gives the protein CASSSSTGTGNEKLFF.

The chain combines TRBV27 with TRBJ1-1; tentatively, D is TRBD1 (5 bases). Trimming pared 6 bases from V and 1 base from J, leaving 12 bases between. CDR3 length equals 14 residues. Germline CDR1 is MNHEY and CDR2 is SMNVEV (reference sequence). The CDR3 loop is CASRATGQNTEAFF. The DNA for the CDR3 is TGTGCCAGCAGGGCCACAGGACAGAACACTGAAGCTTTCTTT.

The chain is built from TRBV4-1 and TRBJ1-2; D not resolved. Germline V lookup: CDR1 MGHRA, CDR2 YSYEKL. V dropped 1 base and J dropped 2 bases, with 5 bases sitting between them. The CDR3 spans 13 residues. CDR3 sequence reads: CASSQGKNYGYTF. CDR3 nucleotide sequence: TGCGCCAGCAGCCAAGGCAAAAACTATGGCTACACCTTC.

This chain links TRBV12-3 or TRBV12-4 with TRBJ1-2, with D possibly being TRBD1 (5 bases). With 7 bases removed from V and 5 bases from J, the gap between germline ends came to 11 bases. This CDR3 has 12 amino acids. The CDR3: CASTKGTYGYTF. The CDR3 bases are TGTGCCAGCACCAAAGGGACGTATGGCTACACCTTC.

On this clone: Other DNA variants within this sample encode the same CDR3. The J gene is TRBJ2-3, the V gene TRBV7-3; D is unclear. Germline assignment: CDR1 SGHTA and CDR2 FQGTGA. CDR3 length: 14 residues. Trimming took off 1 base at V and 3 bases at J, with 8 bases between the two ends. The CDR3 region has the DNA TGTGCCAGCAGCTTAATAGGTGGAACAGATACGCAGTATTTT. Its protein is CASSLIGGTDTQYF.

The J gene is TRBJ1-4, the V gene TRBV4-1; 7 bases align to TRBD1. The V segment lost 5 bases and the J segment 5 bases; nucleotides outside the gene matches: 8. Per the germline V gene, CDR1 is MGHRA and CDR2 is YSYEKL. The CDR3 contains 15 residues. The chain's CDR3 is CASSTRTGTNEKLFF. In DNA, the CDR3 is TGCGCCAGCAGCACCCGGACAGGAACGAATGAAAAACTGTTTTTT.